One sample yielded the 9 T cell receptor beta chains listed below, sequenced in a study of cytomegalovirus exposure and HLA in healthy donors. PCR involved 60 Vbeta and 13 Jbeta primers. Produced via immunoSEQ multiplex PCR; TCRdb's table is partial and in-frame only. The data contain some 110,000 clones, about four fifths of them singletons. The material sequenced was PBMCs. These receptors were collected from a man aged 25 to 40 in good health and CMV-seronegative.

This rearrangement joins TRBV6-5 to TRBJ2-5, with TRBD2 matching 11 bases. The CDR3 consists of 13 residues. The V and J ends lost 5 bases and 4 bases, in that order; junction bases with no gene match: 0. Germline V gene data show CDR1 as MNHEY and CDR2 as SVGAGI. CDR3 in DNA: TGTGCCAGCAGTGGACTAGCGGGAGAGACCCAGTACTTC. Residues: CASSGLAGETQYF.

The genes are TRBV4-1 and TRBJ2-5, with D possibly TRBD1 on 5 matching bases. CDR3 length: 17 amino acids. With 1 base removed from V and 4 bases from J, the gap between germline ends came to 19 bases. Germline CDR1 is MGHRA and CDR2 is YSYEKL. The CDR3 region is CASSQAGRYQGGETQYF. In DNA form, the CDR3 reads TGCGCCAGCAGCCAAGCTGGTCGATATCAGGGTGGAGAGACCCAGTACTTC.

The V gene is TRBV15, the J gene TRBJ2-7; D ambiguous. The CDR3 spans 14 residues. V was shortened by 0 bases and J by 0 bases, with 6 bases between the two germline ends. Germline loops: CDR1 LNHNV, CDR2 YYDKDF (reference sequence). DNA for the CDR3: TGTGCCACCAGCAGAGAGCCAGGCTCCTACGAGCAGTACTTC. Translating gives CATSREPGSYEQYF.

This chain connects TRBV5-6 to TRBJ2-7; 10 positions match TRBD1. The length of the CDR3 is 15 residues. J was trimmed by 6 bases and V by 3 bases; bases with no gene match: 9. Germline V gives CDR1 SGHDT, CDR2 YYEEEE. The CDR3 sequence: CASSSTTGTGVEQYF. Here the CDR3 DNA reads TGTGCCAGCAGCTCGACTACCGGGACAGGGGTCGAGCAGTACTTC. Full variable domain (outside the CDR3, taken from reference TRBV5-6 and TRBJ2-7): DAGVTQSPTHLIKTRGQQVTLRCSPKSGHDTVSWYQQALGQGPQFIFQYYEEEERQRGNFPDRFSGHQFPNYSSELNVNALLLGDSALYLCASSSTTGTGVEQYFGPGTRLTVT.

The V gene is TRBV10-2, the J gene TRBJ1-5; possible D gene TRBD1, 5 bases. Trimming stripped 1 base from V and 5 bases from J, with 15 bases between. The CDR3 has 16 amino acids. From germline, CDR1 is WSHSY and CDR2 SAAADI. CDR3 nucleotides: TGCGCCAGCAGTGAGTTCCAGGTAGGGGTTGATCAGCCCCAGCATTTT. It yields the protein CASSEFQVGVDQPQHF.

The chain's CDR3 is CASSDLAGSNTGELFF. The DNA for the CDR3 is TGTGCCAGCAGCGACCTAGCGGGATCGAACACCGGGGAGCTGTTTTTT. V is TRBV13 and J is TRBJ2-2; TRBD2 matches 9 bases. This CDR3 has 16 amino acids. The germline V gene encodes CDR1 PRHDT and CDR2 FYEKMQ (reference sequence). V dropped 5 bases and J dropped 0; count of bases not matched to a gene: 4.

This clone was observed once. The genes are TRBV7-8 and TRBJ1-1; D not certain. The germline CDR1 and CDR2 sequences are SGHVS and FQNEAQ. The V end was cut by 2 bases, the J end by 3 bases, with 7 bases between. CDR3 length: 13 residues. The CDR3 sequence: CASSLQRDTEAFF. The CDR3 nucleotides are TGTGCCAGCAGCTTACAGAGGGACACTGAAGCTTTCTTT. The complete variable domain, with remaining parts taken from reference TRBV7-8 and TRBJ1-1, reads GAGVSQSPRYKVAKRGQDVALRCDPISGHVSLFWYQQALGQGPEFLTYFQNEAQLDKSGLPSDRFFAERPEGSVSTLKIQRTQQEDSAVYLCASSLQRDTEAFFGQGTRLTVV.

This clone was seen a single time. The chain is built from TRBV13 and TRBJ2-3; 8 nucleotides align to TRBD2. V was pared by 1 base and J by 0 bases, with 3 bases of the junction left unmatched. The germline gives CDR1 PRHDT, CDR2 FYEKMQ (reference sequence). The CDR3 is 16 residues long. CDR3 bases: TGTGCCAGCAGCTTAGTCACTAGCGGAAGCACAGATACGCAGTATTTT. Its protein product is CASSLVTSGSTDTQYF.

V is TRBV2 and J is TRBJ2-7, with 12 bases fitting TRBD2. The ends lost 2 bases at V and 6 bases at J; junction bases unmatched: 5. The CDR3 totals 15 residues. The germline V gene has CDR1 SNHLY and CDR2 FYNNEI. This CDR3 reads CASSELAGGPSEQYF. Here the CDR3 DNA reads TGTGCCAGCAGTGAACTAGCGGGGGGGCCAAGCGAGCAGTACTTC.